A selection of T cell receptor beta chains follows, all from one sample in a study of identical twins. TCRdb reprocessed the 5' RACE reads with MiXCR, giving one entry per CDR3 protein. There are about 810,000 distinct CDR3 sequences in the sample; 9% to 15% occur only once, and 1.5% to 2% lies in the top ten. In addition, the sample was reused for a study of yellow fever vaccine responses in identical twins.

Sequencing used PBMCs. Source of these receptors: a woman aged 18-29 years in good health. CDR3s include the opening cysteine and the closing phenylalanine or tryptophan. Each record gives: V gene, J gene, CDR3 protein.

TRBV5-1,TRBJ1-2,CASSSRGDYGYTF
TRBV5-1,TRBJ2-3,CASSLEPPDTQYF
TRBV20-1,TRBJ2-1,CSARGRVIVEQFF
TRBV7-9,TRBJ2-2,CASTGAAGELFF
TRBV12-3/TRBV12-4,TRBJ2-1,CASTFLTGNNEQFF
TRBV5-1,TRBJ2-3,CASRDSSFTDTQYF
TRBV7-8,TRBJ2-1,CASSPLGNYNEQFF
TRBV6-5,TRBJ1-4,CASSYGGSGGEKLFF
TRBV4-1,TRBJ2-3,CASSQGTGTITDTQYF
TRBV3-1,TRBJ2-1,CASSLSGDRGRNEQFF
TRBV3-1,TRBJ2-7,CASSPSRDRSYEQYF
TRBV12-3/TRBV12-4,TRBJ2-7,CASSLEVTSGSWEIRAYEQYF
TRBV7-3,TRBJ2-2,CASSLTATRASNTGELFF
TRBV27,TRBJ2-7,CASRRDSGIEQYF
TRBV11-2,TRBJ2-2,CASSLVARGGPGELFF
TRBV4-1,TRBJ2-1,CASSQEGAWRNEQFF
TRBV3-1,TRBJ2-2,CASSQGTSGRLRELFF
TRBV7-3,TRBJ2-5,CASSLGAEQETQYF
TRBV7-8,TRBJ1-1,CASSSQAGGTEAFF
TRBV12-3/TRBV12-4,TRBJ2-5,CASSLMAEWETQYF
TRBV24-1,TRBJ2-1,CATSGRGSYNEQFF